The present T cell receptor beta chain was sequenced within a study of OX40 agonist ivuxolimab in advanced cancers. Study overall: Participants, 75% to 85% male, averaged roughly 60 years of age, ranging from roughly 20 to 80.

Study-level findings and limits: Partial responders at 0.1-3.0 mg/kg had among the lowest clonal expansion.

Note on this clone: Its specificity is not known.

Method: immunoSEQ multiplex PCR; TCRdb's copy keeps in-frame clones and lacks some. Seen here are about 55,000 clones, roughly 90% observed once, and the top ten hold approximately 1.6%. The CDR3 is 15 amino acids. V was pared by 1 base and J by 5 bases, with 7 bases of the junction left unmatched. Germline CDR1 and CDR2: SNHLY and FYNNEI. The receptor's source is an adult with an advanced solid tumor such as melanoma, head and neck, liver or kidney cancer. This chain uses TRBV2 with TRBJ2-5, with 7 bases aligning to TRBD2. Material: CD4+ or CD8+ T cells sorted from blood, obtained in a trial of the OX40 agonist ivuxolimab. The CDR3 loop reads CASSEGGGGRETQYF. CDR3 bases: TGTGCCAGCAGTGAAGGGGGCGGGGGAAGGGAGACCCAGTACTTC.